This entry features one TCR beta chain sequence. Generated by immunoSEQ multiplex PCR, the TCRdb table keeps only in-frame clones and is missing some. The data show over 20,000 clones, around 80% seen once. The sample comes from a study of PD-1 blockade in classical Hodgkin lymphoma. All trial patients relapsed after autologous stem cell transplantation. Unmatched junction bases numbered 6, after V lost 7 bases and J lost 7 bases. Germline V gives CDR1 SQVTM, CDR2 ANQGSEA. CDR3 length: 12 amino acids. V and J are TRBV29-1 and TRBJ2-4; 8 bases map to TRBD1. Here the sequenced sample was peripheral blood mononuclear cells (PBMCs), taken before the second cycle of nivolumab. This sequence originates from a human donor with classical Hodgkin lymphoma. CDR3 region: CSAQTGENIQYF. DNA for the CDR3: TGCAGCGCTCAGACAGGGGAGAACATTCAGTACTTC.